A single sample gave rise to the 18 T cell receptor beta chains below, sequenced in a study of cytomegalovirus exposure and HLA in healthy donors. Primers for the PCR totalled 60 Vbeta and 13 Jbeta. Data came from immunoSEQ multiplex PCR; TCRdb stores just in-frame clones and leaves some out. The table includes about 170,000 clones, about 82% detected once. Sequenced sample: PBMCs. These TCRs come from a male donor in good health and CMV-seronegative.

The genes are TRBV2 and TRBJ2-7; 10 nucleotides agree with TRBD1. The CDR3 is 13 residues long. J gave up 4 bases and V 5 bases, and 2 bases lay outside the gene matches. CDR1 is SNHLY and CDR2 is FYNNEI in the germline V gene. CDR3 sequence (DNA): TGTGCCAGCAGTCCGGACAGGGGGTACGAGCAGTACTTC. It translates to CASSPDRGYEQYF.

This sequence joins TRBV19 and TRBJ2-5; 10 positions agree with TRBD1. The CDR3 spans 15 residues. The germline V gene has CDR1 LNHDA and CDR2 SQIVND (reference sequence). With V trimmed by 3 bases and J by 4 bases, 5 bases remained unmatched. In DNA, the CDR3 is TGTGCCAGTAGTATTAAAGACAGGGGGCGAGAGACCCAGTACTTC. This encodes CASSIKDRGRETQYF.

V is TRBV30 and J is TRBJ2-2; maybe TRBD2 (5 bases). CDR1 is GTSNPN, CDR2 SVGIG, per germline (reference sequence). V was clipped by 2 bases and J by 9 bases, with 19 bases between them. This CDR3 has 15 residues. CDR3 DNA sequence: TGTGCCTGGAGTCGACCGGGATTATACCGGTGGGAGCTGTTTTTT. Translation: CAWSRPGLYRWELFF.

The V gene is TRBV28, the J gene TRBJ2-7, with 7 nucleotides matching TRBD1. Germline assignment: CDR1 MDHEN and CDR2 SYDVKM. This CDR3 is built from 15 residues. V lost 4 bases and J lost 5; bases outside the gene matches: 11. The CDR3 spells CASSSLRGTGDEQYF. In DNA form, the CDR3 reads TGTGCCAGCAGTTCGCTTCGGGGCACAGGGGACGAGCAGTACTTC. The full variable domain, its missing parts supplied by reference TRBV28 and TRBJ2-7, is DVKVTQSSRYLVKRTGEKVFLECVQDMDHENMFWYRQDPGLGLRLIYFSYDVKMKEKGDIPEGYSVSREKKERFSLILESASTNQTSMYLCASSSLRGTGDEQYFGPGTRLTVT.

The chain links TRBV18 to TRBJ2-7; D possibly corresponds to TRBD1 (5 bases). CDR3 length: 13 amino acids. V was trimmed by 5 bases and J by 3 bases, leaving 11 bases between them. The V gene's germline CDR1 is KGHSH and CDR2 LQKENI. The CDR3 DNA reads TGTGCCAGCTCAACAGGAACCTACTACGAGCAGTACTTC. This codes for CASSTGTYYEQYF.

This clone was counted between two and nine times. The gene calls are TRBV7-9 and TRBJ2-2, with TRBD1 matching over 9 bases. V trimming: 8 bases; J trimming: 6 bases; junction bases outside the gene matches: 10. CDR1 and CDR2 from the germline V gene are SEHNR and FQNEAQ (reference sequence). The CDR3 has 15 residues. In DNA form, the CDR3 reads TGTGCCAGCGAACCGGGACAGGGTATCTCCGGGGAGCTGTTTTTT. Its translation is CASEPGQGISGELFF.

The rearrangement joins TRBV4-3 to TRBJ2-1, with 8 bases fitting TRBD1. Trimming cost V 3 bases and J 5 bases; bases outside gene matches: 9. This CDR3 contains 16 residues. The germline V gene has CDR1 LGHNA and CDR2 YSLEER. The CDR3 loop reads CASSHTSGTGNNEQFF. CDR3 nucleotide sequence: TGCGCCAGCAGCCATACCTCCGGGACAGGTAACAATGAGCAGTTCTTC.

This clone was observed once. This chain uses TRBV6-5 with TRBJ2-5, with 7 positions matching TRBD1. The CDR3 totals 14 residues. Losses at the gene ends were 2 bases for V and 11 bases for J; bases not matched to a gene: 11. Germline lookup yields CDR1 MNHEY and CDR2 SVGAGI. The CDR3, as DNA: TGTGCCAGCAGTTACAAATGGGACAGCGAGGAGCAGTACTTC. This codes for CASSYKWDSEEQYF.

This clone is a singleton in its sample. CDR3 bases: TGTGCCAGTAGTATATGGACAGGCCTTACAGATACGCAGTATTTT. Protein sequence: CASSIWTGLTDTQYF. The chain has TRBV19 and TRBJ2-3, with 7 bases matching TRBD1. The V gene end was trimmed by 2 bases and the J gene end by 3 bases; junction bases not matched to a gene: 5. Germline loops: CDR1 LNHDA, CDR2 SQIVND (reference sequence). The length of the CDR3 is 15 residues.

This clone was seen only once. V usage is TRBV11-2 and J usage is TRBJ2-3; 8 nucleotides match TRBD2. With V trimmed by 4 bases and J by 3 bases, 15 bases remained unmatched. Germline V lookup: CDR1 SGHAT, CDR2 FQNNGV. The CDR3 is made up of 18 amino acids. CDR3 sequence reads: CASSSTGLMGGRTDTQYF. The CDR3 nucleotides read TGTGCCAGCAGCTCCACCGGATTGATGGGCGGGAGGACAGATACGCAGTATTTT.

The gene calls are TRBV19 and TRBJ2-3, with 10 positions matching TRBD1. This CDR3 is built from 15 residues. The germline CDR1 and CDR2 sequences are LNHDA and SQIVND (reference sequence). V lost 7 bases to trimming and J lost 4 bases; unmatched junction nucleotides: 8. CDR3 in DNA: TGTGCCAGTATCGACCGGGACAGGGGTGCAGATACGCAGTATTTT. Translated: CASIDRDRGADTQYF.

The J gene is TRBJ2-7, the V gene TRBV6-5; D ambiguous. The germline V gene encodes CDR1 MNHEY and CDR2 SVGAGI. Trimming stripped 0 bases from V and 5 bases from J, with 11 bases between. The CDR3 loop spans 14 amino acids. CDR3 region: CASSYSTGYDEQYF. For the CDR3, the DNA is TGTGCCAGCAGTTACTCGACTGGGTATGACGAGCAGTACTTC.

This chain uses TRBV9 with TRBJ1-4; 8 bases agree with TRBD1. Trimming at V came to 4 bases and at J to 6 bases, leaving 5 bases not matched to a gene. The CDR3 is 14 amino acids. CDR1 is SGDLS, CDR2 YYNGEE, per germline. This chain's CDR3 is CASSLQGEDEKLFF. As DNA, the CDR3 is TGTGCCAGCAGCCTACAGGGGGAGGATGAAAAACTGTTTTTT.

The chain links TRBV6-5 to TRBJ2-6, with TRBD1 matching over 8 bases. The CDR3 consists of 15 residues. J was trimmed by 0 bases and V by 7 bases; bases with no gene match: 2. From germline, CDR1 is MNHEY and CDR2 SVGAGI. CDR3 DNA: TGTGCCAGCAATACAGGGGGCTCTGGGGCCAACGTCCTGACTTTC. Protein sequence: CASNTGGSGANVLTF.

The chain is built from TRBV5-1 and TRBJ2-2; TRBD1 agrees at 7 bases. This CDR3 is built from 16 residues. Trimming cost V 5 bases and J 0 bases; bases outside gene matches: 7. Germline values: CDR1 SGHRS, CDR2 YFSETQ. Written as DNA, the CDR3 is TGCGCCAGCAGACAATCGGGACAGCCGAACACCGGGGAGCTGTTTTTT. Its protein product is CASRQSGQPNTGELFF.

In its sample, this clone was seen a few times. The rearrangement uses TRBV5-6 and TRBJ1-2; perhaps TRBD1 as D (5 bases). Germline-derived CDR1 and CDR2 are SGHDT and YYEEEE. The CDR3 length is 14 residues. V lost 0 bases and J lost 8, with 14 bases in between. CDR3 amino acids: CASSLERGSGGYTF. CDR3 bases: TGTGCCAGCAGCTTGGAAAGGGGATCGGGCGGCTACACCTTC.

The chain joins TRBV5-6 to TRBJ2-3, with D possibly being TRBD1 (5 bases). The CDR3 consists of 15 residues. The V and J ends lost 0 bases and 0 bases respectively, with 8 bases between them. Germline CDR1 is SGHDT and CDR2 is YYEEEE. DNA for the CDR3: TGTGCCAGCAGCTTGGGTTCAGGGAGCACAGATACGCAGTATTTT. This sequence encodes CASSLGSGSTDTQYF.

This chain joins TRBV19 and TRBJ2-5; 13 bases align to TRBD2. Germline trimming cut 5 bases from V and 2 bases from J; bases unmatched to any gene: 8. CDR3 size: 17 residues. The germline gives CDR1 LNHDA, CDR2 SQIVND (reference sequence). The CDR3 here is CASSSHRLAGGQETQYF. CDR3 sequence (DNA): TGTGCCAGTAGTTCACACCGACTAGCGGGGGGACAAGAGACCCAGTACTTC.